The clone carrying this T cell receptor (beta chain) appeared a single time. One end of the junction varies from germline; a read error may be responsible. This sample was included in a study of blood T cell repertoires in COVID-19. The CDR3 is 12 residues long. Produced via immunoSEQ multiplex PCR; TCRdb's table is partial and in-frame only. Counted here are about 280,000 clones, 70% to 90% occurring once; the ten biggest clones make up over 2%. Sequenced input: peripheral blood. The clonotype comes from a woman aged 25 to 45 who had recovered from COVID-19. The rearrangement uses TRBV12-3 or TRBV12-4 and TRBJ1-2, with no clear D. The CDR3 reads CASSPTKYGYTF. The CDR3, as DNA: TGTGCCAGCAGTCCCACTAAATATGGCTACACCTTC.